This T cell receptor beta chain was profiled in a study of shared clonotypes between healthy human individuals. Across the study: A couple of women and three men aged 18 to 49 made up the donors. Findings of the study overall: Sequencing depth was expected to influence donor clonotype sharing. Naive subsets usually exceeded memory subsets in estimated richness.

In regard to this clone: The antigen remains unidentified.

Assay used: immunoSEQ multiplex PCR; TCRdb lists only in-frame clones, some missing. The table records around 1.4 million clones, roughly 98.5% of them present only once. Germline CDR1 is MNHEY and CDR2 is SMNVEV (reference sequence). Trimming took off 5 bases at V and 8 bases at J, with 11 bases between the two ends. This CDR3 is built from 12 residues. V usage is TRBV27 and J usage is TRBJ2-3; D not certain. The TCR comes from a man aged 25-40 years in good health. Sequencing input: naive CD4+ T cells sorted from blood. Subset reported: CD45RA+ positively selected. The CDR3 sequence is CASSPGRGTQYF. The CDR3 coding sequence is TGTGCCAGCAGTCCCGGGCGCGGTACGCAGTATTTT.